This is a list of T cell receptor beta chains from one sample in a study of vaccination and CD4 T cells after COVID-19. TCRdb analysed the PCR reads with MiXCR anew, one entry per CDR3 protein. The table has about 18,000 distinct CDR3 sequences, about two fifths seen once. Their cognate antigens are unknown. This specimen was CD4+ T cells from blood, cultured in vitro, taken after SARS-CoV-2 vaccination. These receptors originate from a human donor who had recovered from COVID-19. CDR3s include the opening cysteine and the closing phenylalanine or tryptophan. The order of the fields is J gene, clone size, V gene, D gene, CDR3 protein, CDR3 DNA. A D gene is named only where the DNA matches it firmly. Rows give clone size only sometimes, using once, few, many, or a class for an expanded clone.

>TRBJ2-1|few|TRBV19|TRBD1
CASSTDRDNHEQFF
TGTGCCAGTAGTACGGACAGGGATAACCATGAGCAGTTCTTC
>TRBJ1-1|.|TRBV6-5|.
CASSYDAGGGTEAFF
TGTGCCAGCAGTTACGACGCGGGAGGGGGCACTGAAGCTTTCTTT
>TRBJ2-7|once|TRBV12-3/TRBV12-4|.
CASSLKGGNPYEQYF
TGTGCCAGCAGTTTAAAAGGTGGGAACCCCTACGAGCAGTACTTC
>TRBJ2-1|once|TRBV5-1|.
CASSPALNEQFF
TGCGCCAGCAGCCCGGCCCTCAATGAGCAGTTCTTC
>TRBJ1-2|few|TRBV20-1|.
CSARQGSYGYTF
TGCAGTGCTAGACAGGGGTCCTATGGCTACACCTTC
>TRBJ2-7|.|TRBV6-1|TRBD2
CASSPGTSGSYEQYF
TGTGCCAGCAGCCCCGGGACTAGCGGGAGCTACGAGCAGTACTTC
>TRBJ1-6|.|TRBV4-1|.
CASSQDYSRGSPLHF
TGCGCCAGCAGCCAAGATTACAGTAGAGGGTCACCCCTCCACTTT
>TRBJ2-2|once|TRBV7-2|TRBD1
CATTTRGLDTGELFF
TGTGCCACCACCACTAGGGGGCTGGATACCGGGGAGCTGTTTTTT
>TRBJ1-1|.|TRBV20-1|.
CSAKFWGSMNTEAFF
TGCAGTGCCAAATTTTGGGGCTCCATGAACACTGAAGCTTTCTTT
>TRBJ2-7|.|TRBV7-2|TRBD1
CASSQNIRGRDVEQYF
TGTGCCAGCAGCCAGAATATAAGGGGGCGCGACGTCGAGCAGTACTTC
>TRBJ2-5|few|TRBV7-2|.
CASSLGGGGRQETQYF
TGTGCCAGCAGCTTAGGAGGGGGGGGAAGGCAAGAGACCCAGTACTTC
>TRBJ2-5|.|TRBV7-6|.
CASTPQGVGETQYF
TGTGCCAGCACCCCGCAAGGGGTGGGAGAGACCCAGTACTTC
>TRBJ1-1|few|TRBV7-2|TRBD1
CASSLSGTGKAFF
TGTGCCAGCAGCTTATCCGGGACAGGGAAAGCTTTCTTT
>TRBJ2-7|.|TRBV20-1|.
CSAVWQGSYEQYF
TGCAGTGCAGTGTGGCAGGGTTCCTACGAGCAGTACTTC
>TRBJ1-5|.|TRBV23-1|.
CASSQSGSGGRSNQPQHF
TGCGCCAGCAGTCAATCCGGTTCCGGGGGCCGTAGCAATCAGCCCCAGCATTTT
>TRBJ2-5|.|TRBV7-2|TRBD2
CASSSGNNQETQYF
TGTGCCAGCAGTAGCGGGAATAACCAAGAGACCCAGTACTTC
>TRBJ2-3|.|TRBV10-3|TRBD2
CAISNSGGDTDTQYF
TGTGCCATCAGTAATAGCGGGGGGGACACAGATACGCAGTATTTT
>TRBJ2-5|.|TRBV7-6|TRBD1
CASSFAGQGVSGQTQYF
TGTGCCAGCAGCTTCGCGGGACAGGGGGTTTCGGGGCAGACCCAGTACTTC
>TRBJ2-1|.|TRBV20-1|.
CSAREPPTGRDFF
TGCAGTGCTAGAGAACCTCCGACAGGGAGGGATTTCTTC
>TRBJ1-4|.|TRBV20-1|.
CSAIMGRNEKLFF
TGCAGTGCTATTATGGGCCGTAATGAAAAACTGTTTTTT
>TRBJ1-3|.|TRBV20-1|.
CSARDSARNTIYF
TGCAGTGCTAGAGATTCGGCCAGAAACACCATATATTTT
>TRBJ1-1|.|TRBV7-2|.
CASSLKTEAFF
TGTGCCAGCAGCTTGAAAACTGAAGCTTTCTTT
>TRBJ1-5|few|TRBV6-1|TRBD1
CASRDRGNQPQHF
TGTGCCAGCAGGGACAGGGGCAATCAGCCCCAGCATTTT
>TRBJ2-5|.|TRBV19|.
CASSIVGGQETQYF
TGTGCCAGTAGTATTGTAGGAGGACAAGAGACCCAGTACTTC
>TRBJ1-1|few|TRBV6-5|.
CASSYSTGDAEAFF
TGTGCCAGCAGTTACTCGACGGGGGATGCTGAAGCTTTCTTT
>TRBJ1-5|few|TRBV19|.
CASIGAGNQPQHF
TGTGCCAGTATTGGGGCCGGGAATCAGCCCCAGCATTTT
>TRBJ1-1|few|TRBV6-5|.
CASSLRLGDTEAFF
TGTGCCAGCAGTTTGAGACTGGGAGACACTGAAGCTTTCTTT
>TRBJ2-7|few|TRBV20-1|TRBD2
CSAPQLAGDLYEQYF
TGCAGTGCTCCCCAACTAGCGGGAGATCTCTACGAGCAGTACTTC
>TRBJ2-3|few|TRBV6-2/TRBV6-3|.
CASTGTALTDTQYF
TGTGCCAGCACGGGGACCGCTCTCACAGATACGCAGTATTTT
>TRBJ2-1|.|TRBV6-1|.
CASRPTGNNEQFF
TGTGCCAGCAGACCGACAGGAAACAATGAGCAGTTCTTC
>TRBJ2-7|.|TRBV20-1|.
CSARTTGVSYEQYF
TGCAGTGCTAGGACAACGGGGGTTTCCTACGAGCAGTACTTC
>TRBJ2-1|.|TRBV27|TRBD2
CASSLLASGRWNEQFF
TGTGCCAGCAGTTTATTGGCTAGCGGGAGATGGAATGAGCAGTTCTTC
>TRBJ2-7|.|TRBV7-2|.
CASSLDPAGYEQYF
TGTGCCAGCAGCTTAGATCCAGCAGGCTACGAGCAGTACTTC
>TRBJ2-1|few|TRBV7-2|TRBD2
CASSSFGTSGREQFF
TGTGCCAGCAGCAGCTTCGGGACTAGCGGGAGGGAGCAGTTCTTC
>TRBJ2-5|few|TRBV7-2|.
CASSLGVRGSQYF
TGTGCCAGCAGCTTAGGGGTGAGGGGAAGCCAGTACTTC
>TRBJ2-7|.|TRBV6-2/TRBV6-3|TRBD2
CASSRAGEGEQYF
TGTGCCAGCAGTCGCGCCGGGGAGGGGGAGCAGTACTTC
>TRBJ2-3|.|TRBV6-5|TRBD2
CASSYSSLTSGNTDTQYF
TGTGCCAGCAGTTACTCATCGCTAACTAGCGGGAACACAGATACGCAGTATTTT
>TRBJ2-7|once|TRBV7-8|TRBD2
CASSQQPGGEQYF
TGTGCCAGCAGCCAACAGCCGGGGGGAGAGCAGTACTTC
>TRBJ1-1|few|TRBV2|.
CASSVGREGAEAFF
TGTGCCAGCAGTGTGGGCAGGGAAGGCGCTGAAGCTTTCTTT
>TRBJ2-5|.|TRBV2|TRBD1
CASSGQEQETQYF
TGTGCCAGCAGCGGACAGGAGCAAGAGACCCAGTACTTC
>TRBJ1-5|.|TRBV11-2|.
CASSLVWGYSNQPQHF
TGTGCCAGCAGCTTAGTATGGGGGTATAGCAATCAGCCCCAGCATTTT
>TRBJ1-1|.|TRBV7-8|.
CASSHDGKRGNTEAFF
TGTGCCAGCAGCCACGACGGTAAACGAGGGAACACTGAAGCTTTCTTT
>TRBJ2-7|.|TRBV10-3|TRBD2
CATHRTSGETYEQYF
TGTGCCACCCACCGGACTAGCGGGGAAACCTACGAGCAGTACTTC
>TRBJ2-2|.|TRBV24-1|.
CATGPQGGTGELFF
TGTGCCACCGGACCTCAGGGTGGCACCGGGGAGCTGTTTTTT
>TRBJ2-1|.|TRBV5-4|.
CASSLDTSGKINEQFF
TGTGCCAGCAGCTTGGACACCTCCGGTAAAATTAATGAGCAGTTCTTC
>TRBJ2-1|few|TRBV7-8|.
CASSLNSLREQFF
TGTGCCAGCAGCTTAAACTCCCTACGGGAGCAGTTCTTC
>TRBJ1-5|.|TRBV4-3|.
CASSQEGRGNQPQHF
TGCGCCAGCAGCCAAGAAGGCAGGGGCAATCAGCCCCAGCATTTT
>TRBJ2-1|.|TRBV6-2/TRBV6-3|.
CASRGPTPSSYNEQFF
TGTGCCAGCAGGGGGCCTACACCCAGCTCCTACAATGAGCAGTTCTTC
>TRBJ2-7|.|TRBV20-1|TRBD2
CSVASGSRILDEQYF
TGCAGTGTCGCTAGCGGGAGTCGAATCCTGGACGAGCAGTACTTC
>TRBJ1-2|few|TRBV27|TRBD1
CASRYRTGIGYTF
TGTGCCAGCAGATATAGGACAGGGATCGGCTACACCTTC
>TRBJ1-1|few|TRBV10-3|.
CAISGVGNTEAFF
TGTGCCATCAGTGGTGTGGGGAACACTGAAGCTTTCTTT
>TRBJ2-5|.|TRBV20-1|TRBD2
CSARDRLAGGLQETQYF
TGCAGTGCTAGAGATCGTCTGGCGGGAGGCCTCCAAGAGACCCAGTACTTC
>TRBJ1-3|.|TRBV7-9|.
CASSPQGTGNTIYF
TGTGCCAGCAGCCCTCAAGGGACGGGAAACACCATATATTTT
>TRBJ1-2|few|TRBV5-1|.
CASSLALGTYGYTF
TGCGCCAGCAGCTTGGCTCTCGGGACATACGGCTACACCTTC
>TRBJ2-5|.|TRBV6-1|.
CASSPTGGPGAQYF
TGTGCCAGCAGTCCCACCGGCGGCCCGGGAGCCCAGTACTTC
>TRBJ1-2|few|TRBV7-2|.
CASSLGAEGRFYGYTF
TGTGCCAGCAGCTTAGGGGCGGAAGGGCGCTTCTATGGCTACACCTTC
>TRBJ2-1|few|TRBV27|TRBD2
CASSNLAGGPSNEQFF
TGTGCCAGCAGTAACCTAGCGGGAGGGCCGAGCAATGAGCAGTTCTTC
>TRBJ1-1|.|TRBV7-9|.
CASSLANQGEAFF
TGTGCCAGCAGCTTAGCTAATCAGGGAGAAGCTTTCTTT
>TRBJ1-2|few|TRBV7-9|TRBD1
CASSPGTVLYGYTF
TGTGCCAGCAGCCCGGGGACAGTCCTTTATGGCTACACCTTC
>TRBJ1-1|medium-sized|TRBV20-1|.
CSASLVRGNTEAFF
TGCAGTGCTAGTCTGGTGCGGGGAAACACTGAAGCTTTCTTT